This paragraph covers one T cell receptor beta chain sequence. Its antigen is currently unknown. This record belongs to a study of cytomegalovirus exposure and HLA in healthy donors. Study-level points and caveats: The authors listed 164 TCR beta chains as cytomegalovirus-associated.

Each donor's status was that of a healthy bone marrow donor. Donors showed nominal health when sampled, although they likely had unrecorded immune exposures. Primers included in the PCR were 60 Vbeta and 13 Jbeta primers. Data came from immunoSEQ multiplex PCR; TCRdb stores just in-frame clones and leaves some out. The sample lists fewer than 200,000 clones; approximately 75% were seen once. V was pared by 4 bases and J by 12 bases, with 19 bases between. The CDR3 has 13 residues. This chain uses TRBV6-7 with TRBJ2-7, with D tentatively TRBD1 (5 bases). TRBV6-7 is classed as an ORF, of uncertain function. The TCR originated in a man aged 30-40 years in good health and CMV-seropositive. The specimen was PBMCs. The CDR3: CASSSPRVTVSYF. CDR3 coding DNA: TGTGCCAGCAGTTCGCCCAGGGTAACAGTTTCGTACTTC.